This T cell receptor (beta chain) was recovered during a study of cytomegalovirus exposure and HLA in healthy donors. Whole-study results and caveats: Sequencing had likely introduced a cluster of highly shared sequence variants as an artifact. Rarity marked most TCR sequences, yet some public TCRs occurred in many donors. After further analysis at a later stage, 15,000 to 20,000 TCR beta sequences were associated with HLA alleles at 0.05 false discovery rate.

Note on this clone: Antigen specificity is unknown.

There are 16 residues in the CDR3. Trimming left V 0 bases short and J 6 bases short, with 14 bases between. Germline V gene sequence: CDR1 LGHNA, CDR2 YNFKEQ. In the PCR, 60 Vbeta and 13 Jbeta primers were used. Sequenced by immunoSEQ multiplex PCR; TCRdb stores in-frame clones only, minus some. Among about 160,000 clones listed, about 80% were seen once. The specimen was PBMCs. The receptor was isolated from a young man in good health and CMV-seropositive. The chain combines TRBV4-2 with TRBJ2-2; a possible D gene is TRBD1 (6 bases). The CDR3 here is CASSQETRGAAGELFF. The CDR3 coding sequence is TGTGCCAGCAGCCAAGAGACCAGGGGCGCAGCCGGGGAGCTGTTTTTT.